The 24 T cell receptor beta chains below were found in one sample sequenced in a study of cytomegalovirus exposure and HLA in healthy donors. Both 60 Vbeta primers and 13 Jbeta primers went into the PCR. The assay was immunoSEQ multiplex PCR, and TCRdb's table has in-frame clones only and misses some. The data hold some 110,000 clones, with 70% to 80% observed a single time. The source material was PBMCs. All receptors come from a man in his 60s in good health and CMV-seronegative.

This clone was observed a single time. The V and J genes are TRBV27 and TRBJ1-6; D ambiguous. Germline CDR1 reads MNHEY; CDR2 reads SMNVEV (reference sequence). The V gene lost 2 bases and the J gene lost 5 bases, with 4 bases spanning the gap. This CDR3 contains 13 residues. The chain's CDR3 is CASSLQDNSPLHF. Written as DNA, the CDR3 is TGTGCCAGCAGTTTACAGGATAATTCACCCCTCCACTTT.

V gene TRBV7-2 combines with J gene TRBJ1-3; weak D call: TRBD1 (5 bases). V shed 1 base and J shed 4 bases, with 14 bases lying between them. The CDR3 has 16 amino acids. Germline V gene sequence: CDR1 SGHTA, CDR2 FQGNSA. The CDR3 DNA reads as TGTGCCAGCAGCTTAGAGATGGCAGGGAAAGGAAACACCATATATTTT. The encoded protein is CASSLEMAGKGNTIYF. The full variable domain, completed using reference TRBV7-2 and TRBJ1-3, is GAGVSQSPSNKVTEKGKDVELRCDPISGHTALYWYRQSLGQGLEFLIYFQGNSAPDKSGLPSDRFSAERTGGSVSTLTIQRTQQEDSAVYLCASSLEMAGKGNTIYFGEGSWLTVV.

The rearrangement links TRBV10-3 to TRBJ1-2, with a tentative D call TRBD1 (5 bases). The V end lost 0 bases, the J end lost 7 bases, and 15 bases lay between the germline ends. Germline V gene lookup returns CDR1 ENHRY and CDR2 SYGVKD. The CDR3 has 15 amino acids. CDR3 in amino acids: CAISESSVRGGGYTF. DNA for the CDR3: TGTGCCATCAGTGAGTCGTCAGTGCGGGGGGGTGGCTACACCTTC.

The chain combines TRBV6-5 with TRBJ1-1; TRBD1 aligns across 7 bases. This CDR3 has 13 residues. The germline gives CDR1 MNHEY, CDR2 SVGAGI. V gave up 5 bases and J gave up 10 bases; unmatched junction bases: 10. In DNA form, the CDR3 reads TGTGCCAGCAGTCCTGAGGACAGGCTAGGAGCTTTCTTT. Amino acid sequence: CASSPEDRLGAFF.

The chain joins TRBV9 to TRBJ2-1, with TRBD1 matching 8 bases. Per the germline V gene, CDR1 is SGDLS and CDR2 is YYNGEE. The ends lost 4 bases at V and 8 bases at J; junction bases unmatched: 11. The CDR3 has 15 residues. The CDR3 nucleotides read TGTGCCAGCAGCACTGGACAGGGAATCATCCATGAGCAGTTCTTC. Translating gives CASSTGQGIIHEQFF. Based on the CDR3 plus reference TRBV9 and TRBJ2-1, the full variable domain is DSGVTQTPKHLITATGQRVTLRCSPRSGDLSVYWYQQSLDQGLQFLIQYYNGEERAKGNILERFSAQQFPDLHSELNLSSLELGDSALYFCASSTGQGIIHEQFFGPGTRLTVL.

The V gene is TRBV6-6, the J gene TRBJ1-1; D unresolved. CDR1 and CDR2 from the germline V gene are MNHNY and SVGAGI (reference sequence). The CDR3 is 15 residues long. V was shortened by 7 bases and J by 4 bases, with 19 bases between the two germline ends. The CDR3 nucleotides read TGTGCCAGCAAGTCGAGGGAGGCGGTCGGCACTGAAGCTTTCTTT. As protein: CASKSREAVGTEAFF.

The J gene is TRBJ1-2, the V gene TRBV2, with D tentatively TRBD1 (6 bases). V was cut by 1 base and J by 4 bases, with 10 bases left in between. The CDR3 totals 14 residues. The germline gives CDR1 SNHLY, CDR2 FYNNEI. The DNA of the CDR3 is TGTGCCAGCAGTGAAGGACAGGCGTTCTATGGCTACACCTTC. Protein sequence: CASSEGQAFYGYTF.

The chain uses TRBV6-6 and TRBJ1-5; 8 bases match TRBD1. Germline lookup yields CDR1 MNHNY and CDR2 SVGAGI (reference sequence). Trimming took 1 base from V and 7 from J; bases not matched to a gene: 6. The CDR3 is 15 residues long. CDR3 amino acids: CASSYLGQDGQPQHF. The CDR3 DNA follows: TGTGCCAGCAGTTACTTGGGACAGGACGGCCAGCCCCAGCATTTT.

The J gene is TRBJ1-5, the V gene TRBV18; TRBD1 matches at 7 bases. J lost 2 bases, V lost 6 bases, and 4 bases had no gene match. The CDR3 covers 14 residues. Germline CDR1 reads KGHSH; CDR2 reads LQKENI. This CDR3 is CASSIGQGNQPQHF. CDR3 nucleotide sequence: TGTGCCAGCTCCATTGGACAGGGCAATCAGCCCCAGCATTTT.

This rearrangement joins TRBV5-1 to TRBJ2-3; 11 bases fit TRBD2. V lost 0 bases, J lost 4 bases, and 1 base stayed unmatched. Per germline, CDR1 SGHRS and CDR2 YFSETQ. This CDR3 has 15 amino acids. The DNA for the CDR3 is TGCGCCAGCAGCTTGGTAGCGGGGGGGGCAGATACGCAGTATTTT. As protein: CASSLVAGGADTQYF.

The chain couples TRBV30 to TRBJ2-4; the D gene is possibly TRBD1 (5 bases). The V and J ends lost 4 bases and 4 bases respectively, with 5 bases between them. Germline CDR1 reads GTSNPN; CDR2 reads SVGIG (reference sequence). The CDR3 spans 11 residues. The CDR3 DNA reads as TGTGCCTGGACAGGGAAAAACATTCAGTACTTC. Translated: CAWTGKNIQYF.

The V gene is TRBV9, the J gene TRBJ1-6; D not certain. The germline V gene has CDR1 SGDLS and CDR2 YYNGEE. Deletions cut 0 bases from V and 8 bases from J, with 9 bases between. This CDR3 has 14 amino acids. The CDR3 loop reads CASSVDHRDSPLHF. The CDR3 nucleotides read TGTGCCAGCAGCGTAGATCACCGGGATTCACCCCTCCACTTT.

The J gene is TRBJ1-4, the V gene TRBV5-1, with 8 bases fitting TRBD1. This CDR3 comprises 14 residues. V lost 0 bases to trimming and J lost 8 bases; unmatched junction nucleotides: 3. Germline CDR1 reads SGHRS; CDR2 reads YFSETQ. The DNA for the CDR3 is TGCGCCAGCAGCTTGGTTGGACAGGGCGAAAAACTGTTTTTT. Protein product: CASSLVGQGEKLFF.

This chain joins TRBV5-1 and TRBJ2-2; D gene ambiguous. In germline, CDR1 is SGHRS, CDR2 YFSETQ. The CDR3 has 15 amino acids. V shed 4 bases and J shed 6 bases, with 16 bases lying between them. The CDR3 sequence: CASSHPRSDAGELFF. CDR3 in DNA: TGCGCCAGCAGCCACCCACGGAGCGACGCCGGGGAGCTGTTTTTT.

V and J are TRBV7-9 and TRBJ1-1; tentative D call: TRBD1 (5 bases). The CDR3 is made up of 15 amino acids. V was clipped by 8 bases and J by 1 base, with 17 bases between them. Germline V gene data show CDR1 as SEHNR and CDR2 as FQNEAQ (reference sequence). The CDR3 DNA sequence: TGTGCCAGCGGGTCCTCAGGGCAGCCGAACACTGAAGCTTTCTTT. Amino acids: CASGSSGQPNTEAFF. The whole variable domain, remainder taken from reference TRBV7-9 and TRBJ1-1, is DTGVSQNPRHKITKRGQNVTFRCDPISEHNRLYWYRQTLGQGPEFLTYFQNEAQLEKSRLLSDRFSAERPKGSFSTLEIQRTEQGDSAMYLCASGSSGQPNTEAFFGQGTRLTVV.

The V call is TRBV27, the J call TRBJ2-3, with 9 bases aligning to TRBD2. J lost 1 base, V lost 3 bases, and 5 bases had no gene match. Germline V gene lookup returns CDR1 MNHEY and CDR2 SMNVEV (reference sequence). The CDR3 is 16 residues long. For the CDR3, the DNA is TGTGCCAGCAGTTTGTGGGGCGGGGGGGGCACAGATACGCAGTATTTT. The encoded protein is CASSLWGGGGTDTQYF.

This clone has more than one count but fewer than ten. The genes are TRBV28 and TRBJ1-3, with D unresolved. Germline V gene lookup returns CDR1 MDHEN and CDR2 SYDVKM. The V end was cut by 2 bases, the J end by 0 bases, with 5 bases between. The CDR3 is 14 amino acids. The CDR3 DNA is TGTGCCAGCAGTTTAAGCTACTCTGGAAACACCATATATTTT. Its translation is CASSLSYSGNTIYF.

The CDR3 DNA is TGTGCCAGCAGCTTAGCGTCCTATCAGCCCCAGCATTTT. It translates to CASSLASYQPQHF. The V gene is TRBV7-2, the J gene TRBJ1-5; unclear D gene. This CDR3 has 13 amino acids. The V gene's germline CDR1 is SGHTA and CDR2 FQGNSA. V was pared by 0 bases and J by 5 bases, with 5 bases between.

This clone was seen more than once but under ten times. The rearrangement uses TRBV7-8 and TRBJ1-1; D is ambiguous. The length of the CDR3 is 14 residues. In germline, CDR1 is SGHVS, CDR2 FQNEAQ. V was cut by 4 bases and J by 7 bases, with 16 bases left in between. The CDR3 nucleotides are TGTGCCAGCAGCTCCCTCGGGGTGGCTGGTGAAGCTTTCTTT. It specifies CASSSLGVAGEAFF.

The rearrangement joins TRBV4-2 to TRBJ1-2; D is ambiguous. Germline V gene sequence: CDR1 LGHNA, CDR2 YNFKEQ. V shed 0 bases and J shed 8 bases, with 4 bases lying between them. The CDR3 totals 11 residues. In nucleotides, the CDR3 is TGTGCCAGCAGCCAAGAACAGGGCTACACCTTC. It specifies CASSQEQGYTF.

J is TRBJ2-7 and V is TRBV9; 8 bases line up with TRBD1. Unmatched junction bases numbered 3, after V lost 2 bases and J lost 2 bases. This CDR3 spans 14 amino acids. Germline V lookup: CDR1 SGDLS, CDR2 YYNGEE. CDR3 loop: CASSVRDRTYEQYF. The CDR3 bases are TGTGCCAGCAGCGTCCGGGACAGGACCTACGAGCAGTACTTC. The whole variable domain, filled in from reference TRBV9 and TRBJ2-7, reads DSGVTQTPKHLITATGQRVTLRCSPRSGDLSVYWYQQSLDQGLQFLIQYYNGEERAKGNILERFSAQQFPDLHSELNLSSLELGDSALYFCASSVRDRTYEQYFGPGTRLTVT.

In this sample, this clone turned up a few times. The V gene is TRBV14, the J gene TRBJ2-2; 8 nucleotides match TRBD1. The V gene's germline CDR1 is SGHDN and CDR2 FVKESK. V shed 4 bases and J 4 bases; nucleotides not matched to a gene: 8. The CDR3 is made up of 16 amino acids. Here the CDR3 reads CASSPLRGQGTGELFF. The DNA for the CDR3 is TGTGCCAGCAGCCCTCTCAGGGGGCAAGGCACCGGGGAGCTGTTTTTT.

The chain recombines TRBV7-2 with TRBJ2-1; 7 nucleotides match TRBD1. Unmatched junction bases numbered 4, after V lost 5 bases and J lost 0 bases. CDR1 and CDR2 (germline): SGHTA, FQGNSA. The CDR3 is 15 residues long. CDR3 DNA: TGTGCCAGCAGCCCGACAGGGAACTCCTACAATGAGCAGTTCTTC. Amino acid sequence: CASSPTGNSYNEQFF.

This chain connects TRBV4-2 to TRBJ1-4, with D tentatively TRBD1 (6 bases). This CDR3 contains 15 residues. Trimming pared 5 bases from V and 4 bases from J, leaving 14 bases between. In germline, CDR1 is LGHNA, CDR2 YNFKEQ. CDR3 bases: TGTGCCAGCAGCAGCCCCGGGACACTTAATGAAAAACTGTTTTTT. Amino acid sequence: CASSSPGTLNEKLFF.